What follows are 9 T cell receptor beta chains derived from one specimen sequenced in a study of blood T cells in healthy people across ages. A sample-barcoded 5' primer and a J-beta primer mix were used in a second PCR of roughly 6 to 11 cycles. MiXCR, run by TCRdb on the 5' RACE reads, gives a single entry per CDR3 protein. Of hundreds of thousands of distinct CDR3 sequences in the sample, around 50% were seen once. Sequenced: blood. These receptors were taken from a man older than 75 in good health.

The gene calls are TRBV6-5 and TRBJ2-1; 8 bases fit TRBD1. The J call may not be correct, given that the DNA end is closer to TRBJ2-7. The CDR3 covers 16 residues. Germline lookup yields CDR1 MNHEY and CDR2 SVGAGI. The CDR3 DNA reads TGTGCCAGCAGTTACTCGACAGGGGCTCCCATATACGAGCAGTACTTC. This sequence encodes CASSYSTGAPIYEQYF.

This clonotype has only a few counts. The CDR3 spells CSATPPSGGRDTQYF. In DNA, the CDR3 is TGCAGTGCTACCCCTCCTAGCGGGGGGCGGGATACGCAGTATTTT. The V and J genes are TRBV20-1 and TRBJ2-3; TRBD2 aligns across 11 bases. The germline gives CDR1 DFQATT, CDR2 SNEGSKA (reference sequence). With V trimmed by 4 bases and J by 6 bases, 9 bases remained unmatched. The CDR3 consists of 15 residues.

This chain connects TRBV20-1 to TRBJ1-1, with a weak D call TRBD1 (5 bases). The length of the CDR3 is 14 residues. V was trimmed by 6 bases and J by 0 bases, leaving 14 bases between them. Germline V CDR1 and CDR2: DFQATT, SNEGSKA (reference sequence). CDR3 nucleotide sequence: TGCAGTGCATCATTTGGACAACTGAACACTGAAGCTTTCTTT. This translates into CSASFGQLNTEAFF.

Many counts were recorded for this clonotype. The chain employs TRBV4-2 and TRBJ2-5; no clear D gene. This CDR3 is 15 amino acids long. Germline CDR1 reads LGHNA; CDR2 reads YNFKEQ. V gave up 0 bases and J gave up 3 bases, with 11 bases separating them. The CDR3 loop reads CASSQDSGWEETQYF. In DNA, the CDR3 is TGTGCCAGCAGCCAAGATTCCGGCTGGGAAGAGACCCAGTACTTC.

The chain links TRBV20-1 to TRBJ1-1; D remains unclear. V lost 0 bases, J lost 6 bases, and 8 bases lay in between. There are 12 residues in the CDR3. Germline assignment: CDR1 DFQATT and CDR2 SNEGSKA (reference sequence). For the CDR3, the DNA is TGCAGTGCTAGAGATTTTGTTCCTGAAGCTTTCTTT. Translating it yields CSARDFVPEAFF.

The chain carries TRBV7-2 and TRBJ2-3, with D hard to call. The V end was cut by 5 bases, the J end by 4 bases, with 10 bases between. The CDR3 extends over 13 amino acids. Germline V gene sequence: CDR1 SGHTA, CDR2 FQGNSA. CDR3 sequence reads: CASSRIGSDTQYF. The CDR3, as DNA: TGTGCCAGCAGCCGAATCGGGTCAGATACGCAGTATTTT.

This clonotype has just a few counts. V usage is TRBV27 and J usage is TRBJ2-1; 8 positions match TRBD2. After removal of 5 bases from V and 4 bases from J, the junction contained 10 bases not matched to a gene. The CDR3 is 16 residues long. Per germline, CDR1 MNHEY and CDR2 SMNVEV (reference sequence). The CDR3 coding sequence is TGTGCCAGCAGTCCGACCACTAGCGGACCATACAATGAGCAGTTCTTC. Translated, it gives CASSPTTSGPYNEQFF.

This rearrangement joins TRBV27 to TRBJ2-1; 8 bases agree with TRBD1. The CDR3 is made up of 16 amino acids. V shed 7 bases and J 0 bases; nucleotides not matched to a gene: 8. Per germline, CDR1 MNHEY and CDR2 SMNVEV (reference sequence). CDR3 residues: CASTGRTGNSYNEQFF. The CDR3 DNA is TGTGCCAGCACTGGTCGGACAGGGAACTCCTACAATGAGCAGTTCTTC.

Concerning this clonotype: This may come from a read error, since a much larger clone is one base off. This chain connects TRBV29-1 to TRBJ2-1, with 7 bases lining up with TRBD1. CDR1 SQVTM and CDR2 ANQGSEA come from the germline V gene. The CDR3 runs to 15 residues. CDR3 loop: CSDLSGQDTYNEQFF. CDR3 nucleotides: TGCAGTGATTTATCCGGACAGGATACCTACAATGAGCAGTTCTTC.